A single sample gave rise to the 20 T cell receptor beta chains below, sequenced in a study of regulatory T cells. No antigens are known for them. Primers: 52 TRBV forward and 13 TRBJ reverse. Only in-frame clones appear in the TCRdb table, and some are missing; sequencing was by immunoSEQ multiplex PCR. The sample has over 35,000 clones, around nine tenths seen once. Study observations and caveats: In CD3G-deficient patients, conventional CD4+ T cells were enriched for hydrophobic CDR3 residues at positions 6 and 7.

The sample taken for sequencing was conventional CD4+ T cells sorted from blood. These receptors all stem from a person aged 18-35 years with CD3G deficiency.

The chain links TRBV28 to TRBJ1-5, with 10 bases fitting TRBD1. V was pared by 5 bases and J by 5 bases, with 9 bases of the junction left unmatched. CDR1 and CDR2 (germline): MDHEN, SYDVKM. CDR3 length: 16 amino acids. The CDR3 spells CASSPRTGGHYQPQHF. As DNA, the CDR3 is TGTGCCAGCAGTCCAAGGACAGGGGGGCACTATCAGCCCCAGCATTTT.

This clone was observed a few times. Other DNA sequences of this sample code for an identical CDR3. The chain employs TRBV5-1 and TRBJ2-2; D unresolved. CDR3 length equals 14 residues. Germline V gene lookup returns CDR1 SGHRS and CDR2 YFSETQ. V was trimmed by 0 bases and J by 4 bases, leaving 7 bases between them. The CDR3 loop is CASSLEGSTGELFF. The CDR3 DNA follows: TGCGCCAGCAGCTTGGAGGGTTCCACCGGGGAGCTGTTTTTT.

The chain recombines TRBV28 with TRBJ2-7, with D unresolved. Germline loops: CDR1 MDHEN, CDR2 SYDVKM. Trimming left V 5 bases short and J 2 bases short, with 13 bases between. The CDR3 extends over 14 amino acids. CDR3 sequence: CASSPSQSPYEQYF. The CDR3 DNA is TGTGCCAGCAGTCCCTCTCAGTCCCCCTACGAGCAGTACTTC. Filled out from reference TRBV28 and TRBJ2-7, the complete variable domain reads DVKVTQSSRYLVKRTGEKVFLECVQDMDHENMFWYRQDPGLGLRLIYFSYDVKMKEKGDIPEGYSVSREKKERFSLILESASTNQTSMYLCASSPSQSPYEQYFGPGTRLTVT.

This chain links TRBV6-6 with TRBJ2-2; 10 bases agree with TRBD2. Germline lookup yields CDR1 MNHNY and CDR2 SVGAGI (reference sequence). Trimming removed 6 bases from V and 1 base from J; junction bases left unmatched: 2. There are 15 residues in the CDR3. CDR3 nucleotide sequence: TGTGCCAGCAGAGGGACTAGCGAGAACACCGGGGAGCTGTTTTTT. Translation: CASRGTSENTGELFF.

The V gene is TRBV18, the J gene TRBJ2-3; 10 nucleotides match TRBD1. Trimming at V came to 3 bases and at J to 1 base, leaving 1 base not matched to a gene. This CDR3 contains 15 residues. In germline, CDR1 is KGHSH, CDR2 LQKENI. The CDR3 reads CASSPGTGGTDTQYF. Written as DNA, the CDR3 is TGTGCCAGCTCACCCGGGACAGGGGGCACAGATACGCAGTATTTT.

The chain recombines TRBV10-2 with TRBJ2-1, with 10 bases lining up with TRBD2. The CDR3 totals 14 residues. Germline V gene lookup returns CDR1 WSHSY and CDR2 SAAADI. J was trimmed by 7 bases and V by 5 bases; bases with no gene match: 5. The CDR3 coding sequence is TGCGCCAGCAGTACAGTAGCGGGGGGAAATGAGCAGTTCTTC. Its translation is CASSTVAGGNEQFF.

The genes are TRBV13 and TRBJ2-1; 7 nucleotides match TRBD1. The CDR3 consists of 15 residues. From germline, CDR1 is PRHDT and CDR2 FYEKMQ (reference sequence). J gave up 0 bases and V 4 bases, and 3 bases lay outside the gene matches. The CDR3 region has the DNA TGTGCCAGCAGCTCGGACAGGAGCTCCTACAATGAGCAGTTCTTC. Residues: CASSSDRSSYNEQFF.

The chain recombines TRBV7-8 with TRBJ1-1; 7 positions match TRBD1. Germline V lookup: CDR1 SGHVS, CDR2 FQNEAQ. V lost 5 bases and J lost 7; bases outside the gene matches: 16. CDR3 length: 16 residues. The CDR3 DNA reads as TGTGCCAGCAGCCCAGCATACCGCCGACAGGGCAATGAAGCTTTCTTT. It encodes CASSPAYRRQGNEAFF.

This rearrangement joins TRBV5-1 to TRBJ2-3, with 9 bases matching TRBD1. With V trimmed by 4 bases and J by 1 base, 7 bases remained unmatched. This CDR3 contains 16 residues. The germline gives CDR1 SGHRS, CDR2 YFSETQ. DNA of the CDR3: TGCGCCAGCAGCCCCGGGACAGGGAGACGCACAGATACGCAGTATTTT. Protein: CASSPGTGRRTDTQYF.

The rearrangement joins TRBV28 to TRBJ2-1; 7 bases align to TRBD2. In germline, CDR1 is MDHEN, CDR2 SYDVKM. The CDR3 length is 15 residues. The V and J ends lost 5 bases and 2 bases, in that order; junction bases with no gene match: 6. DNA of the CDR3: TGTGCCAGCAGTGGACTAGGGGCCGCCTACAATGAGCAGTTCTTC. Its protein is CASSGLGAAYNEQFF. Full variable domain (outside the CDR3, taken from reference TRBV28 and TRBJ2-1): DVKVTQSSRYLVKRTGEKVFLECVQDMDHENMFWYRQDPGLGLRLIYFSYDVKMKEKGDIPEGYSVSREKKERFSLILESASTNQTSMYLCASSGLGAAYNEQFFGPGTRLTVL.

The rearrangement uses TRBV13 and TRBJ2-7; D is unclear. V was trimmed by 4 bases and J by 4 bases, leaving 14 bases between them. Germline-derived CDR1 and CDR2 are PRHDT and FYEKMQ (reference sequence). This CDR3 spans 14 amino acids. The CDR3 loop reads CASSSRQKRYEQYF. The CDR3, as DNA: TGTGCCAGCAGCTCTCGTCAGAAAAGATACGAGCAGTACTTC.

V usage is TRBV5-1 and J usage is TRBJ2-4, with D perhaps TRBD1 or TRBD2 (6 bases each). The V gene lost 0 bases and the J gene lost 6 bases, with 13 bases spanning the gap. This CDR3 comprises 15 residues. Germline assignment: CDR1 SGHRS and CDR2 YFSETQ. The CDR3 is CASSLGQGRGNIQYF. The DNA for the CDR3 is TGCGCCAGCAGCTTGGGGCAGGGGCGGGGAAACATTCAGTACTTC.

The rearrangement uses TRBV4-1 and TRBJ2-5, with D tentatively TRBD1 or TRBD2 (6 bases each). V shed 4 bases and J shed 3 bases, with 30 bases lying between them. CDR3 length equals 20 residues. Looked up from germline, CDR1 is MGHRA and CDR2 is YSYEKL. CDR3: CASSPELQGSALLAEETQYF. DNA of the CDR3: TGCGCCAGCAGCCCCGAACTACAGGGTTCGGCCCTATTAGCGGAAGAGACCCAGTACTTC.

V and J are TRBV7-9 and TRBJ1-1; weak D call: TRBD1 (5 bases). Trimming pared 3 bases from V and 8 bases from J, leaving 10 bases between. This CDR3 is 12 amino acids long. Germline lookup yields CDR1 SEHNR and CDR2 FQNEAQ (reference sequence). The CDR3 spells CASSLGKGEAFF. CDR3 in DNA: TGTGCCAGCAGCTTGGGGAAGGGGGAAGCTTTCTTT.

This clone was seen only once. The chain uses TRBV5-1 and TRBJ2-7; no reliable D call. Germline V CDR1 and CDR2: SGHRS, YFSETQ. V lost 0 bases and J 3 bases, leaving 10 bases between the germline ends. The CDR3 contains 14 residues. CDR3 sequence: CASSLEDQSYEQYF. The CDR3 region has the DNA TGCGCCAGCAGCTTGGAGGACCAGAGCTACGAGCAGTACTTC.

This clone is a singleton in its sample. This sequence joins TRBV28 and TRBJ2-3; TRBD2 matches at 10 bases. Germline trimming cut 6 bases from V and 4 bases from J; bases unmatched to any gene: 7. The length of the CDR3 is 15 residues. CDR1 is MDHEN, CDR2 SYDVKM, per germline. DNA of the CDR3: TGTGCCAGCAGCCAAGCGGGAGGGCCCCCAGATACGCAGTATTTT. It encodes CASSQAGGPPDTQYF.

The V call is TRBV7-9, the J call TRBJ1-2; 7 bases match TRBD1. The CDR3 has 13 amino acids. V was clipped by 5 bases and J by 1 base; unmatched bases: 1. Germline CDR1 SEHNR, CDR2 FQNEAQ (reference sequence). DNA for the CDR3: TGTGCCAGCAGCCGGGACAGTAACTATGGCTACACCTTC. It specifies CASSRDSNYGYTF.

The chain has TRBV6-6 and TRBJ2-7, with 8 bases that match TRBD2. Germline V gene data show CDR1 as MNHNY and CDR2 as SVGAGI (reference sequence). V lost 6 bases, J lost 7 bases, and 14 bases stayed unmatched. The CDR3 contains 15 residues. DNA of the CDR3: TGTGCCAGCAGCCCTCCCGGGTCCGGGGGGGGAGAGCAGTACTTC. Protein sequence: CASSPPGSGGGEQYF.

This chain connects TRBV11-2 to TRBJ2-3; a possible D gene is TRBD2 (6 bases). The CDR3 is 16 residues long. Germline V CDR1 and CDR2: SGHAT, FQNNGV. The germline V and J ends were trimmed by 5 bases and 3 bases, with 18 bases remaining between them. For the CDR3, the DNA is TGTGCCAGCAGCCTCGGGGTCGGGGACTTGACAGATACGCAGTATTTT. This translates into CASSLGVGDLTDTQYF.

The rearrangement uses TRBV7-8 and TRBJ1-6; D may be TRBD1 (5 bases). CDR3 length equals 14 residues. Germline CDR1 is SGHVS and CDR2 is FQNEAQ. Trimming removed 1 base from V and 8 bases from J, with 9 bases in between. The CDR3 sequence is CASSLEGRHSPLHF. The CDR3 bases are TGTGCCAGCAGCTTAGAGGGGAGGCATTCACCCCTCCACTTT.